This is a list of T cell receptor beta chains from one sample in a study of T cell repertoires in cytomegalovirus infection. No antigens are known for them. TCRdb recomputed calls from the reads with MiXCR, one row per CDR3 protein. The table includes 900,000 to 950,000 distinct CDR3 sequences, more than 25% detected once. This specimen was cultured CD8+ T cells from PBMCs, taken from culture after CMV antigen stimulation. Every receptor here comes from a human donor in good health (CMV status not recorded). Some clones in this sample may be carry-over from other donors' samples. The CDR3 runs from the conserved cysteine through the conserved F or W. The order of the fields is J gene, V gene, D gene, CDR3 protein. D genes are given only for firm matches.

TRBJ1-1 TRBV7-4 TRBD1 CVSSPTTGTHTEAFF
TRBJ1-1 TRBV27 - CASSLSRGYTEAFF
TRBJ2-1 TRBV6-4 - CASSDSRVAEQFF
TRBJ1-1 TRBV3-1 - CASSQDRRGYTEAFF
TRBJ1-1 TRBV7-6 - CASSLGSAQGLGTEAFF
TRBJ1-1 TRBV19 - CAATSQGAFAEAFF
TRBJ2-7 TRBV19 - CASSIGRRGSYEQYF
TRBJ1-1 TRBV5-5 - CASSLAHRTDTEAFF
TRBJ2-1 TRBV10-2 - CATLGASNEQFF
TRBJ1-1 TRBV2 - CASSDRGISTEAFF
TRBJ2-1 TRBV11-2 TRBD2 CASTVQIGGGPKPYNEQFF
TRBJ1-1 TRBV6-5 - CASSYSIADGSYF
TRBJ2-7 TRBV16 TRBD1 CASSRNGQGGEQYF
TRBJ2-3 TRBV24-1 TRBD2 CATSDLQWTSGGADTQYF
TRBJ1-1 TRBV2 TRBD1 CASTRTGGLNTEAFF
TRBJ1-1 TRBV6-5 - CASSYSVADTEAFF
TRBJ2-3 TRBV6-2/TRBV6-3 TRBD1 CASSLYRGTGTDTQYF
TRBJ2-1 TRBV4-1 - CASSQVFGDEQFF